This T cell receptor (beta chain) appears in the sequencing data of a study of immune characteristics of hereditary and idiopathic chronic pancreatitis. Regarding the complete study: Local pancreatic immune cells and TCRbeta repertoires were profiled in hereditary and idiopathic chronic pancreatitis and were compared with control organ donor pancreases. TCRbeta sequencing was performed on 4 or 5 control pancreases, roughly seven hereditary chronic pancreatitis pancreases and roughly 6 idiopathic chronic pancreatitis pancreases. The gDNA-based approach was chosen because it involved minimal in vitro experimental manipulation of pancreas-infiltrating T cells. The paper's findings and limits, for the study overall: Compared with controls, both chronic pancreatitis groups had significantly higher TCRbeta repertoire diversity and lower clonality. Among 13 chronic pancreatitis patients, a positive correlation was found between numbers of productive TCR rearrangements and disease severity scores. Patient tissue was available only at the time of TPIAT, so disease duration differences may have influenced immune findings. Chronic pancreatitis caused by alcohol use was not included in the study. Hereditary and idiopathic chronic pancreatitis differed in Vbeta-Jbeta gene family usage, including TRBV10, TRBV19, TRBV23 and TRBV5.

Patients undergoing total pancreatectomy with islet autotransplantation (TPIAT) were the source of the chronic pancreatitis pancreas tissue. Included chronic pancreatitis patients had no known history of diabetes. For TCRbeta sequencing, genomic DNA was extracted directly from bulk pancreas tissue, without T cell sorting. At two US centers, pancreas tissues from patients and organ donors were collected on a consecutive basis. Comments on this clone: Its antigen has not been determined. It has no much larger one-base neighbor in the sample; base qualities were not kept.

Trimming takes 6 bases off V and 4 bases off J; junction bases not matched to a gene: 11. The CDR3 starts with the cysteine, ends with the phenylalanine, and has 15 residues. Just the 45-base CDR3 DNA is kept, in frame starting at base 1. Via the germline V gene, CDR1 is MRHNA and CDR2 SNTAGT. Preparation of the library involved the immunoSEQ multiplex PCR assay. The TCRbeta CDR3 region and adjacent sequences were amplified and sequenced from pancreatic genomic DNA. In the authors' own workflow: Repertoire diversity was assessed as a mean normalized Shannon-Wiener index, together with productive clonality and counts of productive rearrangements. Control and chronic pancreatitis repertoire metrics were compared by means of the nonparametric Mann-Whitney U test. A clonotype counted as shared when its CDR3beta sequence had identical amino acid composition and length across subjects. What TCRdb holds here is the immuneACCESS table cut down to in-frame rearrangements. Part of the clones is not present; checked against another copy, under half of the missing clones reflect an unresolved V gene, and the others are unexplained. V, J and clone size reflect that table, while D and trimming were determined from the DNA. In this sample the table shows about 14,000 clones, more than 60% of which occur a single time. The ten largest clones capture 14% of the sample.

This chain is built from TRBV6-4 and TRBJ2-5; TRBD2 fits 7 bases in the junction. Input material: pancreas tissue with hereditary chronic pancreatitis. This receptor was taken from a human donor with chronic pancreatitis. The CDR3 protein is CASSPRAGEGETQYF. Read as DNA, the sequence is TGTGCCAGCAGCCCAAGGGCGGGAGAGGGAGAGACCCAGTACTTC.